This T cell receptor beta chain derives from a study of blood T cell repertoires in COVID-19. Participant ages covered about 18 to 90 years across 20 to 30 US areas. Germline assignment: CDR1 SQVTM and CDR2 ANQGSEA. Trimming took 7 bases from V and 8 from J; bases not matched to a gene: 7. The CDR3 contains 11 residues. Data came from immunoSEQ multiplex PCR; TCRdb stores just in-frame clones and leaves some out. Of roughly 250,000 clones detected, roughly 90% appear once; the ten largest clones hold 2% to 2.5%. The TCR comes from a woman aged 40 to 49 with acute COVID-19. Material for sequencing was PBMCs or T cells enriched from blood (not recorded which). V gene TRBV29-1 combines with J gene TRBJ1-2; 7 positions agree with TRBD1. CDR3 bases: TGCAGCGCTGAGCAAGGGGGCGGCTACACCTTC. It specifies CSAEQGGGYTF. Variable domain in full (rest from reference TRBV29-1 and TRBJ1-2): SAVISQKPSRDICQRGTSLTIQCQVDSQVTMMFWYRQQPGQSLTLIATANQGSEATYESGFVIDKFPISRPNLTFSTLTVSNMSPEDSSIYLCSAEQGGGYTFGSGTRLTVV.